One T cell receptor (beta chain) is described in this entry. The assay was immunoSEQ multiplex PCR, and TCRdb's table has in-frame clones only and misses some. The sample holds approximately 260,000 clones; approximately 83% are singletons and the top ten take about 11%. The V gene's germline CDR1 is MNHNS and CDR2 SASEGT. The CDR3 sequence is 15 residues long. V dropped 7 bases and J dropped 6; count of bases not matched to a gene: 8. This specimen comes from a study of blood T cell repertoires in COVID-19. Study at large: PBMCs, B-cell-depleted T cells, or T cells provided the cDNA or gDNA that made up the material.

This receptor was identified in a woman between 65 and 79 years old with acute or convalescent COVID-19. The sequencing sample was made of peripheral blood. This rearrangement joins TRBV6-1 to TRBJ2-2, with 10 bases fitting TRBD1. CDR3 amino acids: CASTPPGTGAGELFF. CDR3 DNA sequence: TGTGCCAGCACCCCACCTGGGACAGGGGCCGGGGAGCTGTTTTTT.